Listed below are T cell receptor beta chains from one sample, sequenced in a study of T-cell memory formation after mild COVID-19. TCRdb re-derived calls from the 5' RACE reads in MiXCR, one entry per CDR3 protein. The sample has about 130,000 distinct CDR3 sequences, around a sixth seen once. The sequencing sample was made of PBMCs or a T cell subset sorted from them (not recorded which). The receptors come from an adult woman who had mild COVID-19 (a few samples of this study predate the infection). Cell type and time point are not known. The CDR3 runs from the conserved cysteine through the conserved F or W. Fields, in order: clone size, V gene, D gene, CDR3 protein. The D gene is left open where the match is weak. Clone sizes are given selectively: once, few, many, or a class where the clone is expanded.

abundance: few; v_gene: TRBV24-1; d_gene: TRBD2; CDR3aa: CATSDGTSGSYEQYF
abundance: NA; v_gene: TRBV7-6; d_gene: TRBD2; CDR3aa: CASSYDSAGGYEQYF
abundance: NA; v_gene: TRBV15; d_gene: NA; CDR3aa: CATSRGRGTGELFF
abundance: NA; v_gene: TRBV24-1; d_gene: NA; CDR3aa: CATSAFRTSSYNDEQFF
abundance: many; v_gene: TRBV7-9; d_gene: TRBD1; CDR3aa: CASSLVGQGNTEAFF
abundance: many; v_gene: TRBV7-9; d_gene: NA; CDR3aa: CASSPQDGPSYNEQFF
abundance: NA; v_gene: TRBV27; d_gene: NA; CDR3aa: CASSLRPTYEQYF
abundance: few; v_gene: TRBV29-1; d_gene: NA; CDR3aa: CSVARGGSYEQYF
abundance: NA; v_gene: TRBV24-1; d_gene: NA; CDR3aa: CATQAGMTTEAFF
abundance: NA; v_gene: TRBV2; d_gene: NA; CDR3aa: CASIYSNEQFF
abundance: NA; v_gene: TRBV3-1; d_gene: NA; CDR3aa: CASSSFEVHEQYF
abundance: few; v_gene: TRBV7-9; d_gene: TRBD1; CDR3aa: CASSLVTGQGSTEAFF
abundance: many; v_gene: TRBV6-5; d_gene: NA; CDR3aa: CASSPGGSEQYF
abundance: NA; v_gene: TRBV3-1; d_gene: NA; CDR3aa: CASSQDGKNYEQYF
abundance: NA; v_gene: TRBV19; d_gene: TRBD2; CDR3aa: CASSTTGTSSYNEQFF
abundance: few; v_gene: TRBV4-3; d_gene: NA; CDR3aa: CASSQGGGTQYF
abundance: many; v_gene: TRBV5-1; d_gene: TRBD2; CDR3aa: CASRVAGGIYEQYF
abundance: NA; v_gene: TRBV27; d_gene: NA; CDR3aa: CASRARGSSAINEQYF
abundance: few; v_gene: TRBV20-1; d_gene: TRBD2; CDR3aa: CSALIRGLDSPYNEQFF
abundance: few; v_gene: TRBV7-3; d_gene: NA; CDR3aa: CASSPIGTFTDTQYF